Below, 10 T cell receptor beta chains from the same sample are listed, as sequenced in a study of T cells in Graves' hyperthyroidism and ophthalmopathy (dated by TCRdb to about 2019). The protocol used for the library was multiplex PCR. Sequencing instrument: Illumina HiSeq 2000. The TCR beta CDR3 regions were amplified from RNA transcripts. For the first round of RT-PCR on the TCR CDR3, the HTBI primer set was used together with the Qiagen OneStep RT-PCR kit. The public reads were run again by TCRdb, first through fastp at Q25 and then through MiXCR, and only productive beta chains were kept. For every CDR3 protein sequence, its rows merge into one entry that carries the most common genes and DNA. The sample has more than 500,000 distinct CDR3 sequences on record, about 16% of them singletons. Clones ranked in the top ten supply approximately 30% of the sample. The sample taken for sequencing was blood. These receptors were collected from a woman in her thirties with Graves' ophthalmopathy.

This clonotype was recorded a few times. CDR3 loop: CASSLDLWDREAGELFF. The CDR3 DNA reads TGTGCCAGCAGCTTAGATCTGTGGGACAGGGAAGCCGGGGAGCTGTTTTTT. The rearrangement uses TRBV7-2 and TRBJ2-2, with 9 positions matching TRBD1. In germline, CDR1 is SGHTA, CDR2 FQGNSA. The CDR3 totals 17 residues. After removal of 1 base from V and 6 bases from J, the junction contained 9 bases not matched to a gene.

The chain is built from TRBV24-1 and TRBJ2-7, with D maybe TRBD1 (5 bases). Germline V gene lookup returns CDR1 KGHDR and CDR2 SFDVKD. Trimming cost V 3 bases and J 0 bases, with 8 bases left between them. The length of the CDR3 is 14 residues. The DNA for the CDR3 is TGTGCCACCAGTGATCCCGACAGCTCCTACGAGCAGTACTTC. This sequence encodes CATSDPDSSYEQYF.

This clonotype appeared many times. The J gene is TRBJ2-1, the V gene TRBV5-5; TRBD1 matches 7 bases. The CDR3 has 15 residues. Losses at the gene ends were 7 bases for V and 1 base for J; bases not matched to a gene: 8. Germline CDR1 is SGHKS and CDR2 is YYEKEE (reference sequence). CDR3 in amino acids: CASAPGTASYNEQFF. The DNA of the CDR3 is TGTGCCAGCGCCCCCGGGACAGCTTCCTACAATGAGCAGTTCTTC.

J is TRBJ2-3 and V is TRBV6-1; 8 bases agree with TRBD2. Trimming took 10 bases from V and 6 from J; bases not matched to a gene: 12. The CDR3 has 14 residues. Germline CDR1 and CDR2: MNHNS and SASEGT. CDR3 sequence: CATREREIWDTQYF. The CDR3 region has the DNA TGTGCCACCCGGGAGCGGGAGATTTGGGATACGCAGTATTTT.

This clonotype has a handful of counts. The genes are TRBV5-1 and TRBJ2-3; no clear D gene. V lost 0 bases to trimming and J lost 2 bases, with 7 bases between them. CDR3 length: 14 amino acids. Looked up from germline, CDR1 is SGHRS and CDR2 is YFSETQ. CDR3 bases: TGCGCCAGCAGCTTGGAGGCGACCACAGATACGCAGTATTTT. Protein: CASSLEATTDTQYF.

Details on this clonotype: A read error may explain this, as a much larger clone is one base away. As DNA, the CDR3 is TGTGCCTGGAGTCAAGGGACAGGTAATCGGCCCCAGCATTTT. Its protein product is CAWSQGTGNRPQHF. V gene TRBV30 combines with J gene TRBJ1-5; 8 bases agree with TRBD1. The CDR3 has 14 amino acids. Germline CDR1 GTSNPN, CDR2 SVGIG (reference sequence). The complete variable domain, with remaining parts taken from reference TRBV30 and TRBJ1-5, reads SQTIHQWPATLVQPVGSPLSLECTVEGTSNPNLYWYRQAAGRGLQLLFYSVGIGQISSEVPQNLSASRPQDRQFILSSKKLLLSDSGFYLCAWSQGTGNRPQHFGDGTRLSIL.

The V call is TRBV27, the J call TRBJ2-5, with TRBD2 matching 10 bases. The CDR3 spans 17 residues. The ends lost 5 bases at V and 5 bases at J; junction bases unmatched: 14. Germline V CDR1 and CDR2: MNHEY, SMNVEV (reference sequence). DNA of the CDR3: TGTGCCAGCAGTCCCCGACTAGCGGGCTTATGGAGGGAGACCCAGTACTTC. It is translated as CASSPRLAGLWRETQYF.

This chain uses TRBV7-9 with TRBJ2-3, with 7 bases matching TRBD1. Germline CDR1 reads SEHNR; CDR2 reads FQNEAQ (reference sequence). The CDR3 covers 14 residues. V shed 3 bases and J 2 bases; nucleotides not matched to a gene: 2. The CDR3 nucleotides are TGTGCCAGCAGCTTCAGGGGGTACACAGATACGCAGTATTTT. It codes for CASSFRGYTDTQYF.

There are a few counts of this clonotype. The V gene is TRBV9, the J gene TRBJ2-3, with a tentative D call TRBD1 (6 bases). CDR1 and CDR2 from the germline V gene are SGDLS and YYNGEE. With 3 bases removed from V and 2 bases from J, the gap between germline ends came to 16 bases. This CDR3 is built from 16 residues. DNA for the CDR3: TGTGCCAGCAGCGCCGACCGGGGACAATTCACAGATACGCAGTATTTT. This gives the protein CASSADRGQFTDTQYF. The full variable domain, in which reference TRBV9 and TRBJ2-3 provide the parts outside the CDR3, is DSGVTQTPKHLITATGQRVTLRCSPRSGDLSVYWYQQSLDQGLQFLIQYYNGEERAKGNILERFSAQQFPDLHSELNLSSLELGDSALYFCASSADRGQFTDTQYFGPGTRLTVL.

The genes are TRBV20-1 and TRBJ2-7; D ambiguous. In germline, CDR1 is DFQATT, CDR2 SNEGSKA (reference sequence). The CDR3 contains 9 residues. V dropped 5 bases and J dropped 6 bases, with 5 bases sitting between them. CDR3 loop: CSAGPEQYF. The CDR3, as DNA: TGCAGTGCTGGTCCCGAGCAGTACTTC.